One and the same sample provided the 8 T cell receptor beta chains below, sequenced in a study of blood T cell repertoires in COVID-19. The protocol was immunoSEQ multiplex PCR, while the TCRdb copy is restricted to in-frame clones and leaves out a portion. The sample carries approximately 220,000 clones, roughly nine tenths recorded once. Sequenced: peripheral blood. Every receptor here comes from a woman in her forties or fifties with acute or convalescent COVID-19.

The DNA for the CDR3 is TGCGCCAGCAGCTCGGGAGGTAGGGGAAGGACTGAAGCTTTCTTT. This gives the protein CASSSGGRGRTEAFF. The chain couples TRBV5-1 to TRBJ1-1, with D tentatively TRBD1 (5 bases). Looked up from germline, CDR1 is SGHRS and CDR2 is YFSETQ. The V end lost 3 bases, the J end lost 5 bases, and 17 bases lay between the germline ends. The CDR3 sequence is 15 residues long.

In this sample, this clone turned up once. The J gene is TRBJ2-1, the V gene TRBV9; 9 bases map to TRBD2. Per the germline V gene, CDR1 is SGDLS and CDR2 is YYNGEE. Unmatched junction bases numbered 10, after V lost 6 bases and J lost 6 bases. CDR3 length: 15 residues. Written as DNA, the CDR3 is TGTGCCAGCACTCGAGGGGGACTAGCAATCAATGAGCAGTTCTTC. Its translation is CASTRGGLAINEQFF. Drawing the rest from reference TRBV9 and TRBJ2-1, the complete variable domain is DSGVTQTPKHLITATGQRVTLRCSPRSGDLSVYWYQQSLDQGLQFLIQYYNGEERAKGNILERFSAQQFPDLHSELNLSSLELGDSALYFCASTRGGLAINEQFFGPGTRLTVL.

The rearrangement links TRBV30 to TRBJ1-1; D uncertain. Between the trimmed V and J ends, which lost 0 bases and 0 bases, there was a span of 14 bases. The CDR3 length is 16 residues. The germline CDR1 and CDR2 sequences are GTSNPN and SVGIG (reference sequence). The CDR3 loop is CAWSVITVRMNTEAFF. In DNA, the CDR3 is TGTGCCTGGAGTGTAATTACGGTCCGAATGAACACTGAAGCTTTCTTT.

This chain joins TRBV29-1 and TRBJ1-1; TRBD1 might be the D (5 bases). Trimming pared 8 bases from V and 1 base from J, leaving 17 bases between. Germline CDR1 SQVTM, CDR2 ANQGSEA. This CDR3 is 14 amino acids long. The CDR3 is CSIRRGLPNTEAFF. The DNA for the CDR3 is TGCAGCATCCGGAGGGGACTTCCGAACACTGAAGCTTTCTTT.

The V gene is TRBV10-3, the J gene TRBJ1-5; possible D gene TRBD1, 5 bases. The CDR3 sequence is 16 residues long. Germline CDR1 is ENHRY and CDR2 is SYGVKD. V was trimmed by 3 bases and J by 0 bases, leaving 12 bases between them. As DNA, the CDR3 is TGTGCCATCAGTGACAAGCCCGGGGGTAGCAATCAGCCCCAGCATTTT. It specifies CAISDKPGGSNQPQHF.

The chain combines TRBV13 with TRBJ1-2; 8 positions match TRBD1. J was trimmed by 3 bases and V by 7 bases; bases with no gene match: 10. Per germline, CDR1 PRHDT and CDR2 FYEKMQ (reference sequence). The CDR3 runs to 15 residues. The DNA for the CDR3 is TGTGCCAGCACTTTCCGGGACAGGTCTTACTATGGCTACACCTTC. Its translation is CASTFRDRSYYGYTF.

This rearrangement joins TRBV29-1 to TRBJ2-7, with 9 positions matching TRBD1. J was trimmed by 0 bases and V by 6 bases; bases with no gene match: 6. The CDR3 is 14 amino acids. Germline V CDR1 and CDR2: SQVTM, ANQGSEA. This CDR3 reads CSVRTGVDSYEQYF. CDR3 DNA: TGCAGCGTAAGGACAGGGGTCGACTCCTACGAGCAGTACTTC.

The chain combines TRBV6-2 or TRBV6-3 with TRBJ2-5, with 7 bases that match TRBD1. The CDR3 is 15 amino acids. Germline V lookup: CDR1 MNHEY, CDR2 SVGEGT. V was clipped by 4 bases and J by 1 base; unmatched bases: 6. In DNA form, the CDR3 reads TGTGCCAGCAGTTCACACAGACAGGGCCAAGAGACCCAGTACTTC. This translates into CASSSHRQGQETQYF.